This T cell receptor beta chain derives from a study of T cell repertoires in cytomegalovirus infection. Notes on the study in general: HLA-C-restricted, CMV-specific TCR beta clonotypes were dominant ex vivo.

This clonotype has a single count. The antigen remains unidentified. The V gene lost 5 bases and the J gene lost 9 bases, with 14 bases spanning the gap. Germline V gene data show CDR1 as SGHNT and CDR2 as YENEEA. The CDR3 totals 13 residues. MiXCR, run by TCRdb on the reads, gives a single entry per CDR3 protein. The sample carries nearly 700,000 distinct CDR3 sequences, around 30% recorded once. This receptor was taken from a human donor in good health (CMV status not recorded). Some clones in this sample may be carry-over from other donors' samples. V gene TRBV11-3 combines with J gene TRBJ2-1; a possible D gene is TRBD2 (5 bases). The sample consisted of cultured PBMCs, taken from culture after CMV antigen stimulation. In DNA, the CDR3 is TGTGCCAGCAGCCAAGGTTCCACTAGTGAGCAGTTCTTC. Amino acids: CASSQGSTSEQFF.